These 25 T cell receptor beta chains were all obtained from the same sample, sequenced in a study of blood T cells in healthy people across ages. A second PCR, run for about 7 to 11 cycles, used a sample-barcoded 5' primer plus a J-beta primer mix. Each CDR3 protein is one row after TCRdb ran MiXCR on the 5' RACE reads. Among around 1,000,000 distinct CDR3 sequences listed, under 40% were seen once. The material sequenced was blood. The receptors stem from a young man in good health.

This rearrangement joins TRBV15 to TRBJ1-1; the D gene is possibly TRBD1 (6 bases). Trimming pared 7 bases from V and 0 bases from J, leaving 12 bases between. This CDR3 is built from 14 residues. Germline assignment: CDR1 LNHNV and CDR2 YYDKDF (reference sequence). The CDR3 protein is CATTQGLMNTEAFF. Here the CDR3 DNA reads TGTGCCACCACCCAGGGGTTAATGAACACTGAAGCTTTCTTT.

This clonotype was picked up a small number of times. The V gene is TRBV6-2 or TRBV6-3, the J gene TRBJ2-3, with TRBD2 matching 8 bases. The CDR3 has 16 amino acids. The ends lost 4 bases at V and 0 bases at J; junction bases unmatched: 6. Per the germline V gene, CDR1 is MNHEY and CDR2 is SVGEGT. CDR3 nucleotides: TGTGCCAGCAGTTCGATTAGCGGGGCTAGCACAGATACGCAGTATTTT. Protein product: CASSSISGASTDTQYF.

The chain recombines TRBV20-1 with TRBJ1-1; no clear D gene. Trimming cost V 0 bases and J 9 bases, with 8 bases left between them. The CDR3 spans 11 residues. The V gene's germline CDR1 is DFQATT and CDR2 SNEGSKA (reference sequence). The CDR3 reads CSARDLPQAFF. The CDR3, as DNA: TGCAGTGCTAGAGATCTGCCCCAAGCTTTCTTT.

This clonotype came up a few times. This chain joins TRBV10-3 and TRBJ2-2; 7 positions match TRBD1. CDR1 ENHRY and CDR2 SYGVKD come from the germline V gene. J lost 10 bases, V lost 0 bases, and 5 bases had no gene match. The CDR3 sequence is 14 residues long. Written as DNA, the CDR3 is TGTGCCATCAGTGAGTCGGGGACAGTTAAGGAGCTGTTTTTT. Encoded protein: CAISESGTVKELFF.

The J gene is TRBJ2-5, the V gene TRBV20-1, with 12 bases identical to TRBD2. Germline V gives CDR1 DFQATT, CDR2 SNEGSKA (reference sequence). CDR3 length equals 16 residues. V lost 0 bases, J lost 7 bases, and 9 bases stayed unmatched. The CDR3 nucleotides read TGCAGTGCTAGAGACGCACTAGCGGGGGGCGGCGGGACCCAGTACTTC. Encoded protein: CSARDALAGGGGTQYF.

The V and J genes are TRBV12-3 or TRBV12-4 and TRBJ1-5, with D tentatively TRBD1 (5 bases). The ends were cut back, 5 bases at V and 5 bases at J, with 10 bases in the middle. There are 13 residues in the CDR3. CDR3 in amino acids: CASSVRGDQPQHF. In DNA, the CDR3 is TGTGCCAGCAGTGTAAGGGGTGATCAGCCCCAGCATTTT.

The genes are TRBV9 and TRBJ2-4; D uncertain. The J call is uncertain, as TRBJ2-7 better fits the DNA end. Germline CDR1 is SGDLS and CDR2 is YYNGEE. The CDR3 runs to 15 residues. The CDR3 region is CASSVEAGFGYEQYF. The CDR3 DNA follows: TGTGCCAGCAGCGTAGAAGCAGGTTTTGGTTACGAGCAGTACTTC.

This clonotype was detected only a few times. The chain combines TRBV7-9 with TRBJ2-3; 11 nucleotides match TRBD1. CDR3 length equals 16 residues. Germline V CDR1 and CDR2: SEHNR, FQNEAQ (reference sequence). The junction had 6 bases not matched to a gene; V was cut back by 5 bases and J by 2 bases. This CDR3 is CASSGMGQGDTDTQYF. The DNA of the CDR3 is TGTGCCAGCAGCGGTATGGGACAGGGGGACACAGATACGCAGTATTTT.

Worth noting for this clonotype: A read error may be the cause here, since a much bigger clone is one base away. The genes are TRBV4-1 and TRBJ1-4; tentative D call: TRBD1 (6 bases). The CDR3 has 14 residues. The germline V gene has CDR1 MGHRA and CDR2 YSYEKL. The CDR3 spells CTSSQSRQVEKLFF. The DNA for the CDR3 is TGCACCAGCAGCCAAAGCCGACAGGTAGAAAAACTGTTTTTT.

The CDR3 sequence is CASSPHGNTETQYF. In nucleotides, the CDR3 is TGTGCCAGCAGCCCCCATGGGAACACAGAGACCCAGTACTTC. The rearrangement uses TRBV6-2 or TRBV6-3 and TRBJ2-5; unclear D gene. Trimming left V 6 bases short and J 4 bases short, with 15 bases between. Germline values: CDR1 MNHEY, CDR2 SVGEGT. The CDR3 runs to 14 residues.

This chain joins TRBV10-3 and TRBJ1-1, with a possible D match to TRBD1 (6 bases). Germline V gene lookup returns CDR1 ENHRY and CDR2 SYGVKD. This CDR3 contains 14 residues. The V and J ends lost 3 bases and 7 bases respectively, with 15 bases between them. This CDR3 is CAISDLTGHGEAFF. CDR3 bases: TGTGCCATCAGTGACCTAACAGGGCACGGTGAAGCTTTCTTT.

The chain links TRBV7-6 to TRBJ2-2, with no clear D. The length of the CDR3 is 16 residues. The V and J ends lost 1 base and 5 bases respectively, with 14 bases between them. CDR1 and CDR2 (germline): SGHVS, FNYEAQ. The CDR3 spells CASSLEADELTGELFF. The CDR3 bases are TGTGCCAGCAGCTTAGAGGCGGACGAATTAACCGGGGAGCTGTTTTTT.

The V and J genes are TRBV5-1 and TRBJ2-3; a possible D gene is TRBD1 (6 bases). V was shortened by 5 bases and J by 0 bases, with 10 bases between the two germline ends. The CDR3 is made up of 14 amino acids. The germline gives CDR1 SGHRS, CDR2 YFSETQ. CDR3 region: CASRLRGSTDTQYF. In DNA form, the CDR3 reads TGCGCCAGCAGGTTGAGGGGGAGCACAGATACGCAGTATTTT.

This clonotype was counted many times. This chain connects TRBV4-1 to TRBJ2-1; TRBD2 agrees at 7 bases. V shed 0 bases and J 3 bases; nucleotides not matched to a gene: 5. In germline, CDR1 is MGHRA, CDR2 YSYEKL. CDR3 size: 16 residues. The CDR3 DNA is TGCGCCAGCAGCCAAGATGCGGCTAGCGGCTACAATGAGCAGTTCTTC. It codes for CASSQDAASGYNEQFF.

This clonotype was detected a few times. This rearrangement joins TRBV12-3 or TRBV12-4 to TRBJ1-2; a possible D gene is TRBD1 (5 bases). The CDR3 totals 17 residues. The V gene lost 7 bases and the J gene lost 0 bases, with 21 bases spanning the gap. In DNA, the CDR3 is TGTGCCAGCACTTCCGGGGACGGCTTGATCCCTAACTATGGCTACACCTTC. This gives the protein CASTSGDGLIPNYGYTF.

The chain combines TRBV12-5 with TRBJ1-6; no definite D call. Germline CDR1 and CDR2: LGHNT and FRNRAP. With 9 bases removed from V and 9 bases from J, the gap between germline ends came to 21 bases. The length of the CDR3 is 15 residues. CDR3 loop: CARGAFERSGSPLHF. The CDR3 coding sequence is TGTGCTAGGGGTGCGTTTGAAAGATCTGGTTCACCCCTCCACTTT.

The chain carries TRBV20-1 and TRBJ1-1; 8 nucleotides match TRBD1. The CDR3 length is 14 residues. With 1 base clipped from V and 6 bases from J, the junction kept 7 bases outside the gene matches. CDR1 is DFQATT, CDR2 SNEGSKA, per germline (reference sequence). The CDR3 protein is CSARAMAGGPEAFF. In DNA, the CDR3 is TGCAGTGCTAGAGCAATGGCAGGGGGCCCTGAAGCTTTCTTT.

This clonotype occurred many times. The chain employs TRBV4-2 and TRBJ1-2, with no clear D. The CDR3 length is 13 residues. V gave up 0 bases and J gave up 6 bases, with 8 bases separating them. From germline, CDR1 is LGHNA and CDR2 YNFKEQ. As DNA, the CDR3 is TGTGCCAGCAGCCAAGATAGAGGGCATGGCTACACCTTC. Translation gives CASSQDRGHGYTF.

The gene calls are TRBV10-3 and TRBJ2-3; D is undetermined. Between the trimmed V and J ends, which lost 4 bases and 5 bases, there was a span of 10 bases. This CDR3 is built from 13 residues. Germline CDR1 and CDR2: ENHRY and SYGVKD. As DNA, the CDR3 is TGTGCCATCAGTGCCGAAGTGGAAGATACGCAGTATTTT. Its protein is CAISAEVEDTQYF.

This clonotype was counted many times. This chain links TRBV12-5 with TRBJ2-7, with TRBD1 identical over 8 bases. The J segment lost 4 bases and the V segment lost 1 base, leaving 6 bases of the junction unmatched. CDR1 LGHNT and CDR2 FRNRAP come from the germline V gene. The CDR3 has 15 residues. CDR3 coding DNA: TGTGCTAGTGGTTTGGAGCCCAGGGGGCTGTACGAGCAGTACTTC. It encodes CASGLEPRGLYEQYF.

The CDR3 nucleotides are TGTGCCAGCAGTGGCAGATTCCAGAGCTCCTACAATGAGCAGTTCTTC. It codes for CASSGRFQSSYNEQFF. The chain has TRBV27 and TRBJ2-1; D gene ambiguous. From germline, CDR1 is MNHEY and CDR2 SMNVEV (reference sequence). This CDR3 spans 16 amino acids. V gave up 5 bases and J gave up 0 bases, with 14 bases separating them.

The table lists this clonotype with a few counts. The V call is TRBV20-1, the J call TRBJ1-2; no definite D call. The V gene lost 5 bases and the J gene lost 4 bases, with 20 bases spanning the gap. CDR1 DFQATT and CDR2 SNEGSKA come from the germline V gene (reference sequence). The CDR3 is made up of 15 amino acids. CDR3 in DNA: TGCAGTGCTCCATCCGGGTCTCAGCCGATCTATGGCTACACCTTC. It yields the protein CSAPSGSQPIYGYTF.

This chain links TRBV28 with TRBJ1-1; D unclear. This CDR3 region has 11 residues. V was cut by 6 bases and J by 5 bases, with 7 bases left in between. CDR1 and CDR2 from the germline V gene are MDHEN and SYDVKM. CDR3 protein: CASRYLTEAFF. CDR3 nucleotide sequence: TGTGCCAGCAGGTACCTGACTGAAGCTTTCTTT.

Only a few counts were recorded for this clonotype. The chain links TRBV5-5 to TRBJ1-5; D is uncertain. CDR3 length equals 16 residues. Germline CDR1 reads SGHKS; CDR2 reads YYEKEE (reference sequence). Trimming cost V 0 bases and J 0 bases, with 10 bases left between them. The CDR3 region is CASSLGSAGSNQPQHF. In DNA form, the CDR3 reads TGTGCCAGCAGCTTGGGATCCGCGGGTAGCAATCAGCCCCAGCATTTT. The variable domain in full, with the rest retrieved from reference TRBV5-5 and TRBJ1-5, is DAGVTQSPTHLIKTRGQQVTLRCSPISGHKSVSWYQQVLGQGPQFIFQYYEKEERGRGNFPDRFSARQFPNYSSELNVNALLLGDSALYLCASSLGSAGSNQPQHFGDGTRLSIL.

CDR3 region: CASSYSLKSNQPQHF. CDR3 bases: TGTGCCAGCAGTTACTCGTTGAAGAGCAATCAGCCCCAGCATTTT. The V and J genes are TRBV6-2 or TRBV6-3 and TRBJ1-5; D remains unclear. CDR3 length: 15 amino acids. V dropped 0 bases and J dropped 1 base, with 7 bases sitting between them. The V gene's germline CDR1 is MNHEY and CDR2 SVGEGT.